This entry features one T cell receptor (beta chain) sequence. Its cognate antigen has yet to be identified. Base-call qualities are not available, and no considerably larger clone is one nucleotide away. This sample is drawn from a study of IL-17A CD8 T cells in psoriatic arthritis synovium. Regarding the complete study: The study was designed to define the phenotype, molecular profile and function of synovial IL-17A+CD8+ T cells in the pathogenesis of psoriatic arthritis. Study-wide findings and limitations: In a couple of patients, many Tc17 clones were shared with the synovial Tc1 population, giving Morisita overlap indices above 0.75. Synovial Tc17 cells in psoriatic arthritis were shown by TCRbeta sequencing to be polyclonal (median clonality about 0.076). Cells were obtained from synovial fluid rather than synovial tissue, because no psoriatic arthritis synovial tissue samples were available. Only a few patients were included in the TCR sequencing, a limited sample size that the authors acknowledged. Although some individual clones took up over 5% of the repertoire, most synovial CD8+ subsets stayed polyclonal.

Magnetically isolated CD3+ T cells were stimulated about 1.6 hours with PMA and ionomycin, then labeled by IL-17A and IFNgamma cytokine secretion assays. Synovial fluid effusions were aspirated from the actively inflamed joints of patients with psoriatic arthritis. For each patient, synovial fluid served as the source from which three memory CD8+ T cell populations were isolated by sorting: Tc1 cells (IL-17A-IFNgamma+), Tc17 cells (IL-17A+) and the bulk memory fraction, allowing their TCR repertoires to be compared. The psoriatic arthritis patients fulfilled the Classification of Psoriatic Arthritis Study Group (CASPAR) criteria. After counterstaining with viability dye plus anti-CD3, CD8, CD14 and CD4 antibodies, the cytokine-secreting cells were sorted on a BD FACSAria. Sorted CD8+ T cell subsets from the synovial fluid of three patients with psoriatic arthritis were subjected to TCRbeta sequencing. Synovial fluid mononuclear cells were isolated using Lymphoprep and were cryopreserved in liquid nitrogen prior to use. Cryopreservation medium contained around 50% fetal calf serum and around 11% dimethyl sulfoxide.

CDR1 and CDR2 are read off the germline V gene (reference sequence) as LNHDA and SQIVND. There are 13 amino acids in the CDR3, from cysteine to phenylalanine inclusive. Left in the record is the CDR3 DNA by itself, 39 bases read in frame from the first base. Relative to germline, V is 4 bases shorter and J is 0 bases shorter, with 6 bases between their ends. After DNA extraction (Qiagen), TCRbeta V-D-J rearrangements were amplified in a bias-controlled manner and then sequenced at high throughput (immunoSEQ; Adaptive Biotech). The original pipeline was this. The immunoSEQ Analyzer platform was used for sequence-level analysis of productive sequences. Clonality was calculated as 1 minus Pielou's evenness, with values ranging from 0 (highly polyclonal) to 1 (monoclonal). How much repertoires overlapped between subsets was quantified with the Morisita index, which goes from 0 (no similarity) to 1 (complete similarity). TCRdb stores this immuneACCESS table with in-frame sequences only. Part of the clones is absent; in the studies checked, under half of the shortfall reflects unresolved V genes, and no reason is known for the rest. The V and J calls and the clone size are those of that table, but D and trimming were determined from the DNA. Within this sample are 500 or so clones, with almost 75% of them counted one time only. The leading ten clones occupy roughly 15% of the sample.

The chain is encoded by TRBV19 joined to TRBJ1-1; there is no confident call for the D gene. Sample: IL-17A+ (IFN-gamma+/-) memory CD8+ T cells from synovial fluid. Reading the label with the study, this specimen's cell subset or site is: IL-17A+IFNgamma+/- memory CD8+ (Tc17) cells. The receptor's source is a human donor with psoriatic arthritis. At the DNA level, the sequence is TGTGCCAGTAGTAGGACGGTGAACACTGAAGCTTTCTTT. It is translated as CASSRTVNTEAFF.